The 9 T cell receptor beta chains listed next were all sequenced from one sample in a study of T cell responses to AZD1222 COVID-19 vaccine. This table comes from immunoSEQ multiplex PCR, and its TCRdb copy is limited to in-frame clones, with some not included. This sample has about 70,000 clones; around four fifths occur once, and the top ten carry 6.5%. The material was peripheral blood, obtained 28 days after the second AZD1222 dose. All receptors come from an adult who received the AZD1222 COVID-19 vaccine.

V and J are TRBV29-1 and TRBJ2-3, with D possibly being TRBD2 (7 bases). The CDR3 runs to 14 residues. Per germline, CDR1 SQVTM and CDR2 ANQGSEA. Trimming stripped 8 bases from V and 0 bases from J, with 15 bases between. Here the CDR3 reads CSLRGALSTDTQYF. Here the CDR3 DNA reads TGCAGCCTCCGGGGGGCACTCAGCACAGATACGCAGTATTTT.

A word on this clone: The same CDR3 is also encoded by other DNA sequences in this sample. DNA for the CDR3: TGTGCCAGCAGCCAGGGACTAGCGGGGGGGAACGAGCAGTTCTTC. This translates into CASSQGLAGGNEQFF. The genes are TRBV11-3 and TRBJ2-1, with 16 positions matching TRBD2. Trimming took 5 bases from V and 10 from J; bases not matched to a gene: 5. CDR1 is SGHNT and CDR2 is YENEEA in the germline V gene. This CDR3 is 15 amino acids long.

The gene calls are TRBV19 and TRBJ2-3; D is uncertain. V lost 5 bases, J lost 0 bases, and 9 bases lay in between. Per germline, CDR1 LNHDA and CDR2 SQIVND (reference sequence). The CDR3 covers 14 residues. Here the CDR3 DNA reads TGTGCCAGTAGTGCCCGCACTAGCACAGATACGCAGTATTTT. It encodes CASSARTSTDTQYF.

V is TRBV6-2 or TRBV6-3 and J is TRBJ2-6; 9 nucleotides agree with TRBD1. The V gene end was trimmed by 6 bases and the J gene end by 0 bases; junction bases not matched to a gene: 6. Germline V gene data show CDR1 as MNHEY and CDR2 as SVGEGT. The CDR3 is 17 residues long. The CDR3 is CASSPETGGSGANVLTF. Here the CDR3 DNA reads TGTGCCAGCAGCCCCGAGACAGGGGGCTCTGGGGCCAACGTCCTGACTTTC.

The chain uses TRBV18 and TRBJ1-1, with D tentatively TRBD1 (5 bases). From germline, CDR1 is KGHSH and CDR2 LQKENI. Trimming stripped 5 bases from V and 4 bases from J, with 17 bases between. The CDR3 spans 15 residues. DNA for the CDR3: TGTGCCAGCTCAACGTCGACCAGGGCCCTCACTGAAGCTTTCTTT. This codes for CASSTSTRALTEAFF.

The V call is TRBV3-1 (or the pseudogene TRBV3-2), the J call TRBJ2-7, with a weak D call TRBD1 (6 bases). Per germline, CDR1 LGHDT and CDR2 YNNKEL (reference sequence). The CDR3 covers 15 residues. The V end lost 6 bases, the J end lost 0 bases, and 15 bases lay between the germline ends. CDR3 bases: TGTGCCAGCAGTCCTTTATGGGGGCACTCCTACGAGCAGTACTTC. Protein product: CASSPLWGHSYEQYF.

This rearrangement joins TRBV5-4 to TRBJ2-7; D is unresolved. CDR1 is SGHNT and CDR2 is YYREEE in the germline V gene (reference sequence). The CDR3 totals 14 residues. V lost 4 bases and J 1 base, leaving 12 bases between the germline ends. The CDR3 here is CASSPTTWSYEQYF. The CDR3 DNA is TGTGCCAGCAGCCCTACGACCTGGTCCTACGAGCAGTACTTC.

The rearrangement uses TRBV4-1 and TRBJ2-7; TRBD2 agrees at 8 bases. The germline gives CDR1 MGHRA, CDR2 YSYEKL. Trimming removed 4 bases from V and 2 bases from J; junction bases left unmatched: 10. CDR3 length: 16 amino acids. The CDR3 DNA reads as TGCGCCAGCAGCCCGAAGGCGGGGGGCACAGCCTACGAGCAGTACTTC. The encoded protein is CASSPKAGGTAYEQYF.

The V call is TRBV7-8, the J call TRBJ1-6; D is unclear. This CDR3 contains 15 residues. V dropped 3 bases and J dropped 0 bases, with 6 bases sitting between them. CDR1 SGHVS and CDR2 FQNEAQ come from the germline V gene. The CDR3 DNA is TGTGCCAGCAGCTTTGAAAGCTCCTATAATTCACCCCTCCACTTT. It encodes CASSFESSYNSPLHF.